The 9 T cell receptor beta chains below come from one sample, sequenced in a study of TIL therapy for anti-PD-1-resistant metastatic lung cancer. Time point of the sample: pre-treatment sample, taken before nivolumab and TIL therapy. Pleural nodules or supraclavicular lymph nodes made up most of the excised metastases sampled. This was the immunoSEQ v3 assay. Repertoires were generated with immunoSEQ multiplex PCR, while TCRdb's copy carries only in-frame clones and drops some. The sample lists 95,000 or so clones, under 70% occurring once. Specimen: tumor tissue, collected at baseline. The receptors were sampled from a person between 25 and 79 years old with non-small cell lung cancer.

This chain uses TRBV24-1 with TRBJ2-3, with TRBD2 identical over 13 bases. CDR1 KGHDR and CDR2 SFDVKD come from the germline V gene. Trimming cost V 4 bases and J 4 bases; bases outside gene matches: 7. There are 17 residues in the CDR3. CDR3 coding DNA: TGTGCCACCAGTGACCTCGGCACTAGCGGGGGGGCAGATACGCAGTATTTT. Translation gives CATSDLGTSGGADTQYF.

The chain is built from TRBV4-3 and TRBJ1-4; D uncertain. The CDR3 contains 12 residues. The V end was cut by 0 bases, the J end by 10 bases, with 6 bases between. In germline, CDR1 is LGHNA, CDR2 YSLEER. Written as DNA, the CDR3 is TGCGCCAGCAGCCAAGATCGAATAAAACTGTTTTTT. Translated, it gives CASSQDRIKLFF.

This sequence joins TRBV19 and TRBJ2-7; TRBD2 matches at 9 bases. The CDR3 spans 13 residues. CDR1 LNHDA and CDR2 SQIVND come from the germline V gene (reference sequence). The V gene end was trimmed by 5 bases and the J gene end by 6 bases; junction bases not matched to a gene: 5. This CDR3 is CASSATSGLEQYF. The DNA of the CDR3 is TGTGCCAGTAGTGCGACTAGCGGCCTCGAGCAGTACTTC.

The chain employs TRBV5-1 and TRBJ2-6; maybe TRBD1 (6 bases). V was pared by 2 bases and J by 1 base, with 10 bases between. In germline, CDR1 is SGHRS, CDR2 YFSETQ. The length of the CDR3 is 16 residues. The chain's CDR3 is CASSFQGTSGANVLTF. DNA for the CDR3: TGCGCCAGCAGCTTCCAGGGGACGTCTGGGGCCAACGTCCTGACTTTC.

The gene calls are TRBV24-1 and TRBJ2-5, with a possible D match to TRBD1 (6 bases). CDR1 KGHDR and CDR2 SFDVKD come from the germline V gene. Trimming removed 4 bases from V and 4 bases from J, with 12 bases in between. This CDR3 has 14 amino acids. The CDR3 region is CATSESGVGETQYF. The CDR3 coding sequence is TGTGCCACCAGTGAGTCAGGGGTGGGAGAGACCCAGTACTTC.

CDR3 nucleotides: TGTGCCAGCTCACCACCAAGCGCTCACAGGGATACGCAGTATTTT. Encoded protein: CASSPPSAHRDTQYF. This chain connects TRBV18 to TRBJ2-3; D perhaps matches TRBD1 (5 bases). V lost 0 bases and J lost 6, with 13 bases in between. Per germline, CDR1 KGHSH and CDR2 LQKENI. The CDR3 is made up of 15 amino acids.

The chain employs TRBV6-1 and TRBJ2-5; D is perhaps TRBD1 (6 bases). V lost 2 bases and J lost 5, with 12 bases in between. The germline V gene has CDR1 MNHNS and CDR2 SASEGT. The CDR3 is made up of 14 amino acids. The DNA for the CDR3 is TGTGCCAGCAGTGAACAGGGGTTTGGGGAGACCCAGTACTTC. Its translation is CASSEQGFGETQYF.

V is TRBV6-2 or TRBV6-3 and J is TRBJ1-4, with D perhaps matching TRBD1 (6 bases). Germline CDR1 is MNHEY and CDR2 is SVGEGT. The CDR3 is 16 residues long. V was trimmed by 4 bases and J by 8 bases, leaving 20 bases between them. CDR3 residues: CASSSDFGGRREKLFF. DNA of the CDR3: TGTGCCAGCAGTTCTGATTTCGGGGGGCGCCGGGAAAAACTGTTTTTT.

This chain connects TRBV7-2 to TRBJ2-7; D remains ambiguous. Trimming removed 1 base at V and 10 bases at J, with 11 bases between. Germline lookup yields CDR1 SGHTA and CDR2 FQGNSA. This CDR3 has 12 residues. The CDR3 is CASSLDRTQQYF. CDR3 DNA: TGTGCCAGCAGCTTAGACCGAACGCAACAGTACTTC.